The entry that follows covers one T cell receptor (beta chain) sequence. Its antigen is undetermined. V lost 5 bases, J lost 3 bases, and 16 bases lay in between. This CDR3 is built from 16 residues. Germline CDR1 is MNHEY and CDR2 is SVGAGI. This sample was included in a study of T cell repertoires in cytomegalovirus infection. The wider study: Public TCR beta signatures marked donors with CMV infection and the matching HLA. Whole-study findings and limits: CMV-specific HLA-C-restricted TCR beta clonotypes dominated the ex vivo response.

TCRdb used MiXCR to reprocess the reads, holding one entry per CDR3 protein. The sample lists roughly 860,000 distinct CDR3 sequences; less than 35% were seen once. The receptor was isolated from a human donor in good health (CMV status not recorded). Some clones in this sample may be carry-over from other donors' samples. Specimen: cultured CD8+ T cells from PBMCs, collected from culture after CMV antigen stimulation. The chain is built from TRBV6-5 and TRBJ2-2; TRBD1 or TRBD2 may be the D gene (6 bases each). Written as DNA, the CDR3 is TGTGCCAGCAGTCCACCTGGGGGGCTAGACACCGGGGAGCTGTTTTTT. This translates into CASSPPGGLDTGELFF.